This T cell receptor beta chain was captured in a study of Graves' ophthalmopathy and Graves' hyperthyroidism. General study results and limits: Between ophthalmopathy and stable hyperthyroidism, a 13-signature model drew a separation with approximately 87% sensitivity and over 80% specificity. The model's prediction of ophthalmopathy progression had about 70% sensitivity and roughly 72% specificity.

CDR1 and CDR2 from the germline V gene are MNHEY and SVGAGI. The V gene lost 4 bases and the J gene lost 0 bases, with 9 bases spanning the gap. This CDR3 has 14 residues. This clonotype was counted many times. Antigen specificity is unknown. Those donors who had ophthalmopathy presented with moderate-to-severe activity, a CAS of ≥3, a NOSPECS of ≥4 and a duration under 3 months. Thyroid ultrasound, orbital computed tomography, TRAb, serum thyroxine and clinical symptoms formed the basis of diagnosis. Amplification targeted the TCR beta CDR3 regions, with RNA transcripts as the source material. An opening RT-PCR round employed HTBI primers and preceded a second-round multiplex PCR. TCRdb used MiXCR to reprocess the multiplex PCR reads, holding one entry per CDR3 protein. The table includes over 450,000 distinct CDR3 sequences, 13% to 15% detected once.

Sequencing was done on a sample of blood. The origin of this receptor is a young woman with Graves' ophthalmopathy. J is TRBJ1-1 and V is TRBV6-5; D call uncertain. CDR3 in DNA: TGTGCCAGCAGTTTTGGGAGCATGAACACTGAAGCTTTCTTT. Encoded protein: CASSFGSMNTEAFF.